This TCR beta chain was captured in a study of beta chain features in type 1 diabetes. Regarding the study as a whole: A moderate, significant TCRB CDR3 shortening appeared in type 1 diabetes across four CD4+ subsets.

Germline loops: CDR1 MNHEY, CDR2 SVGAGI. The J segment lost 3 bases and the V segment lost 6 bases, leaving 7 bases of the junction unmatched. The CDR3 is 15 residues long. This clone was seen a few times. The antigen is undetermined. Expressed TCRB transcripts were sequenced because the entire RNA isolate underwent reverse transcription. The data were produced by immunoSEQ multiplex PCR, yet TCRdb's version contains in-frame clones alone and is incomplete. The repertoire holds 500,000 to 650,000 clones, with under 15% as singletons. V gene TRBV6-5 combines with J gene TRBJ1-2; 10 bases are a match to TRBD1. The clonotype originates from a man in his thirties or forties with type 1 diabetes. The sample comprised naive CD4+ T cells from blood. The CDR3 region is CASRNRDRGDYGYTF. In nucleotides, the CDR3 is TGTGCCAGCAGAAACCGGGACAGGGGTGACTATGGCTACACCTTC.